A single sample is the source of the 18 T cell receptor beta chains below, sequenced in a study of T-cell reconstitution after alpha-beta-depleted transplantation in children. The authors prepared the TCRbeta library with unique molecular identifiers. MiXCR, run by TCRdb on the PCR reads, gives a single entry per CDR3 protein. The table records 600,000 to 700,000 distinct CDR3 sequences, around a sixth of them present only once. The material sequenced was PBMCs from the stem cell graft donor, taken from the stem cell graft. The receptor source for this set is a human donor who donated a stem cell graft to a child with acute myeloid leukemia.

V is TRBV6-1 and J is TRBJ1-5; 12 bases agree with TRBD1. CDR1 MNHNS and CDR2 SASEGT come from the germline V gene. The CDR3 runs 16 residues. The trim removed 5 bases at V and 6 bases at J, leaving 8 bases unmatched. CDR3 bases: TGTGCCAGCAGTCTCAGGGGACAGGGGGCCTCTCAGCCCCAGCATTTT. Translating gives CASSLRGQGASQPQHF.

The V and J genes are TRBV7-9 and TRBJ2-1, with TRBD2 identical over 10 bases. The junction had 7 bases not matched to a gene; V was cut back by 4 bases and J by 7 bases. The V gene's germline CDR1 is SEHNR and CDR2 FQNEAQ (reference sequence). The CDR3 is 15 residues long. CDR3 sequence: CASSSASGGRNEQFF. The CDR3 nucleotides are TGTGCCAGCAGCTCGGCTAGCGGGGGAAGGAATGAGCAGTTCTTC.

The table lists this clonotype with many counts. The V call is TRBV5-1, the J call TRBJ1-1, with D possibly being TRBD1 (6 bases). V lost 2 bases and J 4 bases, leaving 15 bases between the germline ends. The CDR3 is 15 residues long. Germline V CDR1 and CDR2: SGHRS, YFSETQ. This chain's CDR3 is CASSLSPGVGTEAFF. Here the CDR3 DNA reads TGCGCCAGCAGCTTAAGTCCAGGGGTGGGCACTGAAGCTTTCTTT.

The chain recombines TRBV5-1 with TRBJ2-7, with TRBD1 matching over 8 bases. CDR1 SGHRS and CDR2 YFSETQ come from the germline V gene. V shed 4 bases, J shed 6 bases, and the junction held 9 bases outside the gene matches. This CDR3 comprises 14 residues. The CDR3 here is CASSPTDRATEQYF. DNA for the CDR3: TGCGCCAGCAGCCCGACGGACAGGGCTACCGAGCAGTACTTC. The full variable domain, its missing parts supplied by reference TRBV5-1 and TRBJ2-7, is KAGVTQTPRYLIKTRGQQVTLSCSPISGHRSVSWYQQTPGQGLQFLFEYFSETQRNKGNFPGRFSGRQFSNSRSEMNVSTLELGDSALYLCASSPTDRATEQYFGPGTRLTVT.

This clonotype was counted many times. The chain employs TRBV5-6 and TRBJ1-5; D is unresolved. Trimming shortened V by 2 bases and J by 0 bases, and 6 bases separated the two germline ends. Germline CDR1 and CDR2: SGHDT and YYEEEE. The CDR3 is 14 amino acids. The CDR3 loop is CASSFSVSNQPQHF. CDR3 sequence (DNA): TGTGCCAGCAGCTTTTCGGTTAGCAATCAGCCCCAGCATTTT.

The V gene is TRBV20-1, the J gene TRBJ2-7; unclear D gene. This CDR3 spans 11 amino acids. CDR1 and CDR2 (germline): DFQATT, SNEGSKA (reference sequence). Trimming took off 6 bases at V and 3 bases at J, with 9 bases between the two ends. The CDR3 DNA follows: TGCAGTGCCGGACGGAACTACGAGCAGTACTTC. Translated, it gives CSAGRNYEQYF.

This clonotype was observed a handful of times. The J gene is TRBJ1-4, the V gene TRBV7-2; D gene uncertain. The length of the CDR3 is 15 residues. The germline V gene has CDR1 SGHTA and CDR2 FQGNSA. Trimming left V 3 bases short and J 0 bases short, with 8 bases between. This chain's CDR3 is CASSLTAATNEKLFF. CDR3 nucleotides: TGTGCCAGCAGCTTGACCGCCGCAACTAATGAAAAACTGTTTTTT.

This clonotype was recorded at least ten times. The V call is TRBV10-3, the J call TRBJ2-3; TRBD1 or TRBD2 may be the D gene (5 bases each). V was pared by 8 bases and J by 3 bases, with 15 bases between. The germline CDR1 and CDR2 sequences are ENHRY and SYGVKD. This CDR3 contains 14 residues. CDR3 sequence (DNA): TGTGCCATCGCTCTTGGGACCAGAACAGATACGCAGTATTTT. This codes for CAIALGTRTDTQYF.

This clonotype was found a few times. The chain's CDR3 is CSASTLSERPRGETQYF. As DNA, the CDR3 is TGCAGTGCTTCCACCCTTAGCGAAAGACCTCGTGGAGAGACCCAGTACTTC. The rearrangement links TRBV20-1 to TRBJ2-5, with D perhaps TRBD2 (5 bases). The germline V gene has CDR1 DFQATT and CDR2 SNEGSKA (reference sequence). The CDR3 loop spans 17 amino acids. Trimming pared 5 bases from V and 4 bases from J, leaving 26 bases between.

The chain employs TRBV4-3 and TRBJ2-7, with a tentative D call TRBD2 (5 bases). The germline V gene encodes CDR1 LGHNA and CDR2 YSLEER. The CDR3 is made up of 16 amino acids. Trimming shortened V by 0 bases and J by 2 bases, and 14 bases separated the two germline ends. The CDR3 sequence is CASSQEFGGFAYEQYF. CDR3 sequence (DNA): TGCGCCAGCAGCCAAGAATTCGGCGGGTTCGCCTACGAGCAGTACTTC.

This clonotype was detected many times. This chain connects TRBV20-1 to TRBJ2-1; D call uncertain. Trimming stripped 3 bases from V and 0 bases from J, with 12 bases between. Germline lookup yields CDR1 DFQATT and CDR2 SNEGSKA (reference sequence). The CDR3 consists of 15 residues. The CDR3 coding sequence is TGCAGTGCTAGGGGCACGCAGAGCTCCTACAATGAGCAGTTCTTC. Translation: CSARGTQSSYNEQFF.

This clonotype was detected a few times. V usage is TRBV29-1 and J usage is TRBJ2-2; D is unclear. CDR1 and CDR2 from the germline V gene are SQVTM and ANQGSEA. The CDR3 is made up of 15 amino acids. V lost 2 bases and J 2 bases, leaving 12 bases between the germline ends. The CDR3 sequence: CSVEFLGSNTGELFF. CDR3 DNA sequence: TGCAGCGTTGAATTTCTCGGCAGCAACACCGGGGAGCTGTTTTTT.

There are many counts of this clonotype. The chain is built from TRBV25-1 and TRBJ2-7; a weak D match, TRBD1 (6 bases). Trimming stripped 6 bases from V and 4 bases from J, with 16 bases between. CDR3 size: 14 residues. Per germline, CDR1 MGHDK and CDR2 SYGVNS. CDR3 in amino acids: CASRGRGQRYEQYF. CDR3 DNA sequence: TGTGCCAGCAGGGGAAGAGGACAGAGGTACGAGCAGTACTTC.

This clonotype was counted between two and nine times. The chain uses TRBV12-3 or TRBV12-4 and TRBJ2-5; a possible D gene is TRBD1 (6 bases). CDR3 size: 15 residues. The germline V and J ends were trimmed by 11 bases and 2 bases, with 21 bases remaining between them. CDR3 coding DNA: TGTGCCTCGTCAGGGGAGTCCTTGATACAAGAGACCCAGTACTTC. It is translated as CASSGESLIQETQYF.

This clonotype has a count of ten or more. The chain couples TRBV20-1 to TRBJ2-7; D is undetermined. The germline V gene has CDR1 DFQATT and CDR2 SNEGSKA (reference sequence). This CDR3 has 11 residues. The V end was cut by 3 bases, the J end by 3 bases, with 6 bases between. The CDR3: CSASNGYEQYF. CDR3 in DNA: TGCAGTGCTAGTAACGGCTACGAGCAGTACTTC.

This clonotype has a count of ten or more. V usage is TRBV29-1 and J usage is TRBJ1-6, with 8 bases lining up with TRBD1. The V gene end was trimmed by 6 bases and the J gene end by 5 bases; junction bases not matched to a gene: 6. Germline-derived CDR1 and CDR2 are SQVTM and ANQGSEA. This CDR3 has 14 amino acids. The CDR3 sequence is CSVGTGANNSPLHF. The CDR3 DNA reads as TGCAGCGTGGGGACAGGAGCAAATAATTCACCCCTCCACTTT.

There are many counts of this clonotype. The chain has TRBV20-1 and TRBJ2-3; D not certain. Between the trimmed V and J ends, which lost 6 bases and 0 bases, there was a span of 16 bases. CDR1 is DFQATT and CDR2 is SNEGSKA in the germline V gene (reference sequence). CDR3 size: 15 residues. CDR3 region: CSAAWDLVSTDTQYF. The CDR3 nucleotides are TGCAGTGCCGCCTGGGATCTAGTTAGCACAGATACGCAGTATTTT.

This clonotype was counted many times. This chain uses TRBV24-1 with TRBJ1-2, with D hard to call. CDR1 is KGHDR, CDR2 SFDVKD, per germline. This CDR3 is built from 13 residues. V lost 4 bases, J lost 5 bases, and 10 bases lay in between. The CDR3 bases are TGTGCCACCAGTGACCGGGCCCTTTATGGCTACACCTTC. It encodes CATSDRALYGYTF.